Below are 4 T cell receptor beta chains sequenced from a single sample in a study of T cells in Graves' hyperthyroidism and ophthalmopathy. Amplification of TCR beta CDR3 regions used RNA as the template. During a first-round RT-PCR of the TCR CDR3, the HTBI primer set was used. A single record per CDR3 protein comes from TCRdb applying MiXCR to the multiplex PCR reads. The sample has a few hundred thousand distinct CDR3 sequences, about a sixth seen once. Sequenced sample: blood. The receptors originated from a woman in her fifties or sixties with Graves' hyperthyroidism.

This clonotype was counted a few times. This CDR3 is CATSDRTSGEQYF. CDR3 nucleotide sequence: TGTGCCACCAGTGACCGGACGTCGGGGGAGCAGTACTTC. The chain links TRBV24-1 to TRBJ2-7, with a possible D match to TRBD2 (5 bases). Trimming shortened V by 4 bases and J by 7 bases, and 13 bases separated the two germline ends. This CDR3 spans 13 amino acids. Germline V gene lookup returns CDR1 KGHDR and CDR2 SFDVKD.

This clonotype was recorded at least ten times. The chain links TRBV7-3 to TRBJ2-1, with 8 bases aligning to TRBD2. Germline CDR1 is SGHTA and CDR2 is FQGTGA. Trimming at V came to 6 bases and at J to 6 bases, leaving 4 bases not matched to a gene. The CDR3 covers 13 residues. As DNA, the CDR3 is TGTGCCAGCAGATCCGGGACTAGCAATGAGCAGTTCTTC. It translates to CASRSGTSNEQFF.

This clonotype occurred many times. The chain is built from TRBV30 and TRBJ2-3, with TRBD1 matching 7 bases. This CDR3 is built from 15 residues. CDR1 is GTSNPN, CDR2 SVGIG, per germline (reference sequence). V was clipped by 3 bases and J by 2 bases; unmatched bases: 8. Here the CDR3 reads CAWRHRDRNTDTQYF. The CDR3, as DNA: TGTGCCTGGAGACACCGGGACAGAAACACAGATACGCAGTATTTT.

In its sample, this clonotype was seen many times. This sequence joins TRBV2 and TRBJ1-1, with a possible D match to TRBD1 (5 bases). Germline V gene data show CDR1 as SNHLY and CDR2 as FYNNEI. Trimming pared 1 base from V and 6 bases from J, leaving 12 bases between. This CDR3 has 14 amino acids. CDR3 sequence: CASSEVWGSAEAFF. CDR3 nucleotide sequence: TGTGCCAGCAGTGAAGTTTGGGGGTCAGCTGAAGCTTTCTTT.